This T cell receptor beta chain was sequenced in a study of cytomegalovirus exposure and HLA in healthy donors. The CDR3 runs to 13 residues. J lost 7 bases, V lost 5 bases, and 5 bases had no gene match. The germline CDR1 and CDR2 sequences are LNHNV and YYDKDF (reference sequence). Profiled with immunoSEQ multiplex PCR; TCRdb holds only in-frame clones, not every one. The data hold 150,000 to 200,000 clones, with 86% observed a single time. V usage is TRBV15 and J usage is TRBJ1-5; TRBD1 matches 7 bases. The sequenced sample was PBMCs. This receptor was obtained from a woman between 18 and 30 years old in good health and CMV-seronegative. The CDR3 DNA follows: TGTGCCACCAGCCGGGACAGAGGGCAGCCCCAGCATTTT. Encoded protein: CATSRDRGQPQHF.